Below are 12 T cell receptor beta chains sequenced from a single sample in a study of T cells in Graves' hyperthyroidism and ophthalmopathy. Amplification of TCR beta CDR3 regions used RNA as the template. RT-PCR in the first round (using the HTBI primer set) targeted the TCR CDR3. TCRdb re-called the multiplex PCR reads through MiXCR, storing one row per CDR3 protein. The table includes about 380,000 distinct CDR3 sequences, roughly 12% detected once. The sample taken for sequencing was blood. The receptors derive from a man aged 30 to 39 with Graves' hyperthyroidism that later progressed to Graves' ophthalmopathy.

This clonotype was observed many times. This chain joins TRBV20-1 and TRBJ1-1, with unresolved D. From germline, CDR1 is DFQATT and CDR2 SNEGSKA (reference sequence). There are 13 residues in the CDR3. V dropped 0 bases and J dropped 5 bases, with 10 bases sitting between them. The CDR3 loop is CSARDHTVTEAFF. DNA for the CDR3: TGCAGTGCTAGAGATCATACGGTTACTGAAGCTTTCTTT.

Comment on this clonotype: One junction end does not reproduce the germline sequence, and a read error may be involved. The chain employs TRBV5-1 and TRBJ1-2; the match to TRBD1 covers 7 bases. The CDR3 has 14 residues. CDR1 SGHRS and CDR2 YFSETQ come from the germline V gene. The CDR3 here is CVSSLDRPNYGYTF. CDR3 DNA sequence: TGCGTCAGCAGCTTGGACAGGCCGAACTATGGCTACACCTTC.

The table lists this clonotype with many counts. This CDR3 reads CASSYSTPTNEKLFF. The CDR3 DNA sequence: TGTGCCAGCAGTTACTCGACTCCAACTAATGAAAAACTGTTTTTT. The chain employs TRBV6-5 and TRBJ1-4; D not certain. Germline-derived CDR1 and CDR2 are MNHEY and SVGAGI. V was shortened by 0 bases and J by 0 bases, with 5 bases between the two germline ends. The CDR3 is 15 amino acids.

This clonotype has at least ten counts. Here the CDR3 reads CASSTGTGLSYEQYF. The CDR3 DNA reads TGTGCCAGCAGCACGGGGACAGGCCTTTCCTACGAGCAGTACTTC. The gene calls are TRBV11-3 and TRBJ2-7; 8 bases are shared with TRBD1. V shed 5 bases, J shed 1 base, and the junction held 7 bases outside the gene matches. Per the germline V gene, CDR1 is SGHNT and CDR2 is YENEEA. This CDR3 contains 15 residues.

This clonotype was seen only a few times. The chain employs TRBV6-6 and TRBJ1-2; 7 nucleotides align to TRBD1. The CDR3 runs 14 residues. V trimming: 2 bases; J trimming: 6 bases; junction bases outside the gene matches: 6. CDR1 is MNHNY and CDR2 is SVGAGI in the germline V gene (reference sequence). The CDR3 bases are TGTGCCAGCAGTTACCGGAGGGGGCGGGATGGCTACACCTTC. This gives the protein CASSYRRGRDGYTF.

The chain recombines TRBV4-2 with TRBJ2-1; 11 positions match TRBD2. Germline V gene lookup returns CDR1 LGHNA and CDR2 YNFKEQ. V dropped 1 base and J dropped 7; count of bases not matched to a gene: 6. This CDR3 comprises 16 residues. CDR3 DNA: TGTGCCAGCAGCCAAGTCTCCCTAGCGGGGGGTAATGAGCAGTTCTTC. This translates into CASSQVSLAGGNEQFF.

V is TRBV20-1 and J is TRBJ2-3, with a possible D match to TRBD1 (6 bases). V was shortened by 6 bases and J by 2 bases, with 15 bases between the two germline ends. Germline values: CDR1 DFQATT, CDR2 SNEGSKA (reference sequence). The CDR3 extends over 14 amino acids. The CDR3 here is CSAQGSGLTDTQYF. Written as DNA, the CDR3 is TGCAGTGCACAGGGTTCGGGGCTCACAGATACGCAGTATTTT.

This clonotype was seen more than once but under ten times. The chain uses TRBV6-1 and TRBJ2-5; 8 nucleotides match TRBD2. The ends lost 11 bases at V and 3 bases at J; junction bases unmatched: 11. CDR3 length: 14 amino acids. CDR1 MNHNS and CDR2 SASEGT come from the germline V gene. The DNA of the CDR3 is TGTGCCCTATCTCCGGGACTAGATGAAGAGACCCAGTACTTC. Its translation: CALSPGLDEETQYF.

In its sample, this clonotype was seen a few times. A much larger clone lies one base from this, so it may be a read error. The chain couples TRBV7-8 to TRBJ1-1; weak D call: TRBD1 (6 bases). The CDR3 is made up of 16 amino acids. Deletions cut 1 base from V and 4 bases from J, with 16 bases between. CDR1 SGHVS and CDR2 FQNEAQ come from the germline V gene. The CDR3 bases are TGTGCCAGCAGCTTAGGACGGGGGCGGTCGAGCACTGAAGCTTTCTTT. Amino acids: CASSLGRGRSSTEAFF.

The chain uses TRBV6-1 and TRBJ2-3, with 9 bases that match TRBD2. This CDR3 is 15 amino acids long. Germline assignment: CDR1 MNHNS and CDR2 SASEGT. V lost 7 bases to trimming and J lost 1 base; unmatched junction nucleotides: 6. CDR3 residues: CASNRSGGRTDTQYF. The CDR3 bases are TGTGCCAGCAACCGTAGCGGGGGACGCACAGATACGCAGTATTTT.

This clonotype was picked up many times. The chain recombines TRBV5-5 with TRBJ1-1; no clear D gene. Trimming pared 4 bases from V and 1 base from J, leaving 8 bases between. The V gene's germline CDR1 is SGHKS and CDR2 YYEKEE (reference sequence). The CDR3 runs to 13 residues. Here the CDR3 DNA reads TGTGCCAGCAGCGGTGTAACGAACACTGAAGCTTTCTTT. It encodes CASSGVTNTEAFF.

In its sample, this clonotype was seen many times. The chain links TRBV11-3 to TRBJ2-7, with D uncertain. V gave up 2 bases and J gave up 2 bases, with 16 bases separating them. CDR1 and CDR2 (germline): SGHNT, YENEEA. CDR3 length equals 16 residues. The CDR3: CASSLNPPRAAYEQYF. The CDR3 DNA sequence: TGTGCCAGCAGCTTAAATCCGCCACGGGCAGCCTACGAGCAGTACTTC. Combining the CDR3 with reference TRBV11-3 and TRBJ2-7 gives the whole variable domain EAGVVQSPRYKIIEKKQPVAFWCNPISGHNTLYWYLQNLGQGPELLIRYENEEAVDDSQLPKDRFSAERLKGVDSTLKIQPAELGDSAVYLCASSLNPPRAAYEQYFGPGTRLTVT.